This T cell receptor (beta chain) was identified during a study of T-cell memory formation after mild COVID-19. Study-level points and caveats: For contracting clones, CD4+ ones sat mainly in CM and EM, CD8+ in EMRA. Memory from before infection featured some responding clones, which suggests cross-reactive memory joined. Contracting clones from day 15 to 85 showed balanced CD4/CD8; later expanders favored CD4+.

This clonotype was seen ten or more times. No antigen is known for it. Germline V gene sequence: CDR1 SGHVS, CDR2 FQNEAQ. This CDR3 comprises 14 residues. Between the trimmed V and J ends, which lost 1 base and 5 bases, there was a span of 11 bases. Constant-segment primers were used for 5'RACE, and the resulting TCR alpha and TCR beta cDNA libraries carried sample barcodes and UMIs. TCRdb analysed the 5' RACE reads with MiXCR anew, one entry per CDR3 protein. The sample yields some 150,000 distinct CDR3 sequences, about 6% seen once. The chain uses TRBV7-8 and TRBJ1-1, with D unresolved. Sample: PBMCs or a T cell subset sorted from them (not recorded which). This sequence originates from an adult woman who had mild COVID-19 (a few samples of this study predate the infection). Cell type and time point are not known. The CDR3 sequence is CASSLGGLGTEAFF. CDR3 coding DNA: TGTGCCAGCAGCTTAGGTGGTTTGGGGACTGAAGCTTTCTTT.